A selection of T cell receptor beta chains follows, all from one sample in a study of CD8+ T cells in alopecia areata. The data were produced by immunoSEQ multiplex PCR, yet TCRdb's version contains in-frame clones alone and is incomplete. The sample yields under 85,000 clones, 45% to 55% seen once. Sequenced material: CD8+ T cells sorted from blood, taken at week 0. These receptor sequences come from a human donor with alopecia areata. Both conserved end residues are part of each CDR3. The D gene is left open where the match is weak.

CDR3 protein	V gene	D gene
CASRGLAGGGETQYF	TRBV27	TRBD2
CASSYAEGPSKETQYF	TRBV7-2	NA
CASRRGQTRSDGYTF	TRBV5-1	TRBD1
CSVGLTGLTYNEQFF	TRBV29-1	TRBD1
CAISGTGTSGEGYF	TRBV10-3	TRBD2
CSVVTGPGNTIYF	TRBV29-1	NA
CSVGLGRVGELFF	TRBV29-1	NA
CASIVPGGNIQYF	TRBV19	NA
CASSYPGANDPYEQYF	TRBV11-3	NA
CASSSRTGGTQDTQYF	TRBV28	TRBD1
CASSPGLGNEQFF	TRBV7-3	TRBD2